Below, 17 T cell receptor beta chains from the same sample are listed, as sequenced in a study of blood T cell repertoires in COVID-19. The protocol was immunoSEQ multiplex PCR, while the TCRdb copy is restricted to in-frame clones and leaves out a portion. The data contain about 26,000 clones, 75% to 85% of them singletons. Sequenced: peripheral blood. These receptors all stem from a human donor in a cohort sampled during active COVID-19.

In this sample, this clone turned up once. An end of the junction does not agree with germline; a read error may underlie this. J is TRBJ1-1 and V is TRBV5-4, with D maybe TRBD1 (6 bases). Germline values: CDR1 SGHNT, CDR2 YYREEE (reference sequence). The CDR3 is 14 residues long. DNA for the CDR3: TGTGCCAGCAGCTTGGTAAGAGGACAGACCCAACCGGTCTTT. Translating it yields CASSLVRGQTQPVF.

The CDR3 bases are TGTGCCAGCAGCTTGGGTGCAGGGGTCGAGCAGTACTTC. The encoded protein is CASSLGAGVEQYF. The genes are TRBV5-4 and TRBJ2-7, with D tentatively TRBD1 (6 bases). Germline V lookup: CDR1 SGHNT, CDR2 YYREEE (reference sequence). This CDR3 contains 13 residues. Trimming removed 0 bases at V and 6 bases at J, with 10 bases between.

J is TRBJ2-7 and V is TRBV5-8; 8 bases fit TRBD1. CDR1 and CDR2 (germline): SGHTS, YDEGEE. CDR3 size: 15 residues. V shed 2 bases and J 4 bases; nucleotides not matched to a gene: 8. The CDR3 nucleotides read TGTGCCAGCAGCTTCCAGAGAAGGGACAGGTACGAGCAGTACTTC. Amino acid sequence: CASSFQRRDRYEQYF.

This chain links TRBV19 with TRBJ1-1; D is ambiguous. V lost 4 bases and J 0 bases, leaving 18 bases between the germline ends. CDR1 LNHDA and CDR2 SQIVND come from the germline V gene (reference sequence). The CDR3 runs 17 residues. CDR3 sequence (DNA): TGTGCCAGTAGTACCACCCAACCGGGTCTTGTGAACACTGAAGCTTTCTTT. It is translated as CASSTTQPGLVNTEAFF.

The CDR3 DNA reads as TGTGCCAGCAGTGAACACAGGGTGGCGATAGCCTACGAGCAGTACTTC. Amino acid sequence: CASSEHRVAIAYEQYF. The V call is TRBV6-1, the J call TRBJ2-7; TRBD1 is a possible D gene (6 bases). This CDR3 is built from 16 residues. CDR1 is MNHNS, CDR2 SASEGT, per germline. The V gene lost 2 bases and the J gene lost 2 bases, with 16 bases spanning the gap.

This clone showed up just once. This chain links TRBV7-5 with TRBJ2-7; the table's D gene call, TRBD2, was not cross checked with the DNA. TRBV7-5 is classified as a pseudogene. This CDR3 region has 13 residues. The CDR3 here is CARSGCGTYEQYF. The CDR3 DNA sequence: TGTGCCAGAAGCGGGTGCGGTACCTACGAGCAGTACTTC.

The CDR3 DNA reads TGCGCCAGCAGCGCGGGACAGGGGGGCTACAATGAGCAGTTCTTC. It specifies CASSAGQGGYNEQFF. The rearrangement joins TRBV5-1 to TRBJ2-1, with 11 positions matching TRBD1. The germline gives CDR1 SGHRS, CDR2 YFSETQ. The CDR3 is 15 residues long. V was pared by 4 bases and J by 3 bases, with 3 bases of the junction left unmatched.

This clone showed up just once. The chain combines TRBV20-1 with TRBJ2-1, with D tentatively TRBD1 (5 bases). The CDR3 has 11 residues. V lost 3 bases and J 10 bases, leaving 10 bases between the germline ends. The germline V gene encodes CDR1 DFQATT and CDR2 SNEGSKA (reference sequence). DNA of the CDR3: TGCAGTGCTAGCCAGGGTTGGGAGCAGTTCTTC. This encodes CSASQGWEQFF.

The rearrangement links TRBV29-1 to TRBJ2-3; 7 bases fit TRBD1. The CDR3 covers 14 residues. The V gene's germline CDR1 is SQVTM and CDR2 ANQGSEA. Trimming removed 1 base from V and 7 bases from J; junction bases left unmatched: 8. The chain's CDR3 is CSVEGGTAYNTQYF. CDR3 nucleotide sequence: TGCAGCGTTGAAGGTGGGACAGCCTATAATACGCAGTATTTT.

The chain couples TRBV5-4 to TRBJ1-6; D perhaps matches TRBD1 (6 bases). Trimming took 4 bases from V and 4 from J, leaving 18 bases between them. CDR3 length: 17 residues. Looked up from germline, CDR1 is SGHNT and CDR2 is YYREEE (reference sequence). In nucleotides, the CDR3 is TGTGCCAGCAGCCACTTCGGGGGGGCCGAATATAATTCACCCCTCCACTTT. Its translation: CASSHFGGAEYNSPLHF.

The rearrangement links TRBV2 to TRBJ2-3, with D unclear. The length of the CDR3 is 15 residues. CDR1 is SNHLY, CDR2 FYNNEI, per germline. V lost 4 bases and J 0 bases, leaving 11 bases between the germline ends. CDR3 sequence: CASSVAHTSTDTQYF. CDR3 in DNA: TGTGCCAGCAGTGTCGCCCATACTAGCACAGATACGCAGTATTTT. The variable domain in full, completed from reference TRBV2 and TRBJ2-3, reads EPEVTQTPSHQVTQMGQEVILRCVPISNHLYFYWYRQILGQKVEFLVSFYNNEISEKSEIFDDQFSVERPDGSNFTLKIRSTKLEDSAMYFCASSVAHTSTDTQYFGPGTRLTVL.

The chain uses TRBV30 and TRBJ2-7; TRBD2 agrees at 11 bases. The CDR3 spans 15 residues. Trimming removed 4 bases from V and 7 bases from J; junction bases left unmatched: 12. The V gene's germline CDR1 is GTSNPN and CDR2 SVGIG (reference sequence). The CDR3 sequence: CAWNQQTSGVLEQYF. CDR3 DNA sequence: TGTGCCTGGAATCAGCAGACTAGCGGGGTTTTAGAGCAGTACTTC.

This chain links TRBV19 with TRBJ1-5, with D possibly matching TRBD1 (5 bases). V lost 3 bases and J 5 bases, leaving 20 bases between the germline ends. Germline loops: CDR1 LNHDA, CDR2 SQIVND (reference sequence). This CDR3 has 17 residues. CDR3 sequence (DNA): TGTGCCAGTAGTATTCCTAGGGACTCACGGGCCTATCAGCCCCAGCATTTT. Translating gives CASSIPRDSRAYQPQHF.

This chain links TRBV2 with TRBJ1-5; D is unresolved. The CDR3 runs to 12 residues. V was trimmed by 5 bases and J by 4 bases, leaving 6 bases between them. Germline CDR1 and CDR2: SNHLY and FYNNEI. The CDR3 coding sequence is TGTGCCAGCAGTTTAGAGAATCAGCCCCAGCATTTT. It is translated as CASSLENQPQHF.

The chain is built from TRBV24-1 and TRBJ2-1, with TRBD2 matching 14 bases. Germline lookup yields CDR1 KGHDR and CDR2 SFDVKD. The CDR3 loop spans 17 amino acids. With 2 bases clipped from V and 4 bases from J, the junction kept 3 bases outside the gene matches. The chain's CDR3 is CATSDWGLAGAYNEQFF. DNA of the CDR3: TGTGCCACCAGTGATTGGGGACTAGCGGGAGCTTACAATGAGCAGTTCTTC.

The chain has TRBV6-6 and TRBJ2-1; maybe TRBD1 (6 bases). Trimming left V 7 bases short and J 7 bases short, with 20 bases between. The CDR3 has 15 amino acids. Per germline, CDR1 MNHNY and CDR2 SVGAGI (reference sequence). The CDR3 region is CASTRGGSSRNEQFF. CDR3 DNA sequence: TGTGCCAGCACCAGAGGGGGTAGCTCCCGAAATGAGCAGTTCTTC.

The chain employs TRBV5-4 and TRBJ1-1, with TRBD1 matching over 7 bases. The CDR3 sequence is 14 residues long. Germline assignment: CDR1 SGHNT and CDR2 YYREEE (reference sequence). The J segment lost 1 base and the V segment lost 4 bases, leaving 4 bases of the junction unmatched. The CDR3 protein is CASSIQGGNTEAFF. CDR3 coding DNA: TGTGCCAGCAGCATCCAGGGGGGGAACACTGAAGCTTTCTTT.